The next 30 T cell receptor beta chains were all read from a single sample in a study of T cells in Graves' hyperthyroidism and ophthalmopathy. Researchers amplified the TCR beta CDR3 regions from RNA transcripts. The TCR CDR3 first-round RT-PCR relied on the HTBI primer set. MiXCR, applied by TCRdb to the multiplex PCR reads, yields one record per CDR3 protein. The sample yields 350,000 or so distinct CDR3 sequences, around a sixth seen once. The sample comprised blood. The receptors stem from a middle-aged woman with Graves' ophthalmopathy.

This clonotype was seen ten or more times. J is TRBJ2-7 and V is TRBV5-6, with D uncertain. Trimming removed 4 bases at V and 3 bases at J, with 11 bases between. CDR3 length: 13 amino acids. CDR1 SGHDT and CDR2 YYEEEE come from the germline V gene. For the CDR3, the DNA is TGTGCCAGCAGCCCAGGACCGGACTACGAGCAGTACTTC. This gives the protein CASSPGPDYEQYF.

This clonotype appeared many times. This chain links TRBV10-3 with TRBJ1-5; D is possibly TRBD1 (5 bases). Germline values: CDR1 ENHRY, CDR2 SYGVKD. V was cut by 8 bases and J by 0 bases, with 11 bases left in between. CDR3 length: 14 amino acids. The CDR3 DNA reads TGTGCCATCGGTCAGGGCAATAGCAATCAGCCCCAGCATTTT. Translating it yields CAIGQGNSNQPQHF.

The chain is built from TRBV6-5 and TRBJ2-7; D is unresolved. This CDR3 is built from 13 residues. The V end lost 0 bases, the J end lost 7 bases, and 10 bases lay between the germline ends. Germline assignment: CDR1 MNHEY and CDR2 SVGAGI. The CDR3 loop reads CASSYSPLWEQYF. CDR3 bases: TGTGCCAGCAGTTACTCGCCCCTTTGGGAGCAGTACTTC.

The chain uses TRBV27 and TRBJ2-1; D possibly corresponds to TRBD2 (5 bases). V was pared by 6 bases and J by 4 bases, with 10 bases between. The CDR3 spans 13 residues. Per the germline V gene, CDR1 is MNHEY and CDR2 is SMNVEV (reference sequence). This CDR3 reads CASRDYSYNEQFF. In DNA, the CDR3 is TGTGCCAGCAGAGACTACTCTTACAATGAGCAGTTCTTC.

This chain links TRBV29-1 with TRBJ2-4; 7 bases agree with TRBD2. CDR3 length equals 13 residues. Losses at the gene ends were 4 bases for V and 8 bases for J; bases not matched to a gene: 8. Germline V gives CDR1 SQVTM, CDR2 ANQGSEA. In nucleotides, the CDR3 is TGCAGCGTTGGAGAGGGTGGGAGGGACATTCAGTACTTC. This gives the protein CSVGEGGRDIQYF.

This clonotype was seen repeatedly, ten times or more. V is TRBV6-2 or TRBV6-3 and J is TRBJ1-1; TRBD1 is a possible D gene (5 bases). The ends were cut back, 0 bases at V and 1 base at J, with 21 bases in the middle. From germline, CDR1 is MNHEY and CDR2 SVGEGT. This CDR3 spans 19 amino acids. CDR3 sequence reads: CASSYSIILGHRQNTEAFF. The CDR3, as DNA: TGTGCCAGCAGTTACTCGATTATCCTCGGACACCGACAGAACACTGAAGCTTTCTTT.

This clonotype has at least ten counts. V usage is TRBV27 and J usage is TRBJ2-7, with 10 bases fitting TRBD2. Germline CDR1 and CDR2: MNHEY and SMNVEV (reference sequence). CDR3 size: 17 residues. The ends lost 7 bases at V and 3 bases at J; junction bases unmatched: 15. The CDR3: CASIGLAGDKLHYEQYF. The CDR3 nucleotides are TGTGCCAGCATCGGGCTAGCGGGAGACAAGCTCCACTACGAGCAGTACTTC.

In regard to this clonotype: A much larger clone sits a single nucleotide away, making a read error possible. The rearrangement uses TRBV9 and TRBJ1-1; D gene uncertain. The V end lost 0 bases, the J end lost 3 bases, and 9 bases lay between the germline ends. The CDR3 is made up of 14 amino acids. CDR1 and CDR2 (germline): SGDLS, YYNGEE. The CDR3: CASSVAVQDTEAFF. In nucleotides, the CDR3 is TGTGCCAGCAGCGTAGCTGTCCAGGACACTGAAGCTTTCTTT.

This clonotype was counted at least ten times. The chain recombines TRBV28 with TRBJ2-6; TRBD2 agrees at 11 bases. This CDR3 spans 18 amino acids. CDR1 is MDHEN and CDR2 is SYDVKM in the germline V gene. V gave up 6 bases and J gave up 0 bases; unmatched junction bases: 7. Here the CDR3 reads CASSSILAGDSGANVLTF. Written as DNA, the CDR3 is TGTGCCAGCAGCTCCATACTAGCGGGAGACTCTGGGGCCAACGTCCTGACTTTC.

This clonotype was detected many times. The chain recombines TRBV6-2 or TRBV6-3 with TRBJ1-5; 12 positions agree with TRBD1. Trimming cost V 2 bases and J 7 bases; bases outside gene matches: 9. The CDR3 length is 17 residues. Germline assignment: CDR1 MNHEY and CDR2 SVGEGT. For the CDR3, the DNA is TGTGCCAGCAGTTACCCCCGGGACAGGGGGCTGAGACAGCCCCAGCATTTT. As protein: CASSYPRDRGLRQPQHF.

This clonotype has just a few counts. The rearrangement links TRBV18 to TRBJ2-6; TRBD1 matches at 9 bases. CDR1 is KGHSH, CDR2 LQKENI, per germline. The V and J ends lost 1 base and 0 bases, in that order; junction bases with no gene match: 4. The CDR3 runs 18 residues. Here the CDR3 DNA reads TGTGCCAGCTCACCACGGACAGGGGTCAACTCTGGGGCCAACGTCCTGACTTTC. Translating gives CASSPRTGVNSGANVLTF.

This clonotype was detected many times. This sequence joins TRBV29-1 and TRBJ2-7; D is possibly TRBD2 (5 bases). CDR3 size: 12 residues. The germline V and J ends were trimmed by 4 bases and 3 bases, with 10 bases remaining between them. Germline lookup yields CDR1 SQVTM and CDR2 ANQGSEA. CDR3 protein: CSVGDGDYEQYF. The CDR3 nucleotides read TGCAGCGTTGGTGACGGGGACTACGAGCAGTACTTC.

The chain uses TRBV5-6 and TRBJ1-3; tentative D call: TRBD1 (5 bases). Trimming took off 1 base at V and 4 bases at J, with 12 bases between the two ends. Looked up from germline, CDR1 is SGHDT and CDR2 is YYEEEE. This CDR3 region has 15 residues. CDR3 nucleotide sequence: TGTGCCAGCAGCTTGTGGAGGGACCGAGGAAACACCATATATTTT. The encoded protein is CASSLWRDRGNTIYF.

The chain combines TRBV27 with TRBJ1-2; 7 nucleotides line up with TRBD1. Per germline, CDR1 MNHEY and CDR2 SMNVEV (reference sequence). The CDR3 covers 15 residues. J lost 2 bases, V lost 6 bases, and 9 bases had no gene match. The CDR3 loop reads CASRLLPGQNYGYTF. In DNA form, the CDR3 reads TGTGCCAGCAGATTACTTCCGGGACAGAACTATGGCTACACCTTC.

This clonotype occurred many times. This rearrangement joins TRBV2 to TRBJ2-7; no reliable D call. CDR3 size: 14 residues. Germline V lookup: CDR1 SNHLY, CDR2 FYNNEI. V lost 1 base, J lost 0 bases, and 7 bases lay in between. As DNA, the CDR3 is TGTGCCAGCAGTGAAGTTCTAGACTCCTACGAGCAGTACTTC. It is translated as CASSEVLDSYEQYF.

This clonotype was seen a few times. With a much larger clone just one base away, this may be a read error. The CDR3 region is CASSQEAGAGVETLYF. Here the CDR3 DNA reads TGCGCCAGCAGCCAAGAAGCGGGAGCTGGGGTGGAGACCCTGTACTTC. This chain links TRBV4-1 with TRBJ2-5, with 8 bases fitting TRBD2. Germline V gene sequence: CDR1 MGHRA, CDR2 YSYEKL. This CDR3 region has 16 residues.

Comment on this clonotype: This may stem from a read error, because a much larger clone lies one nucleotide away. The final CDR3 position lacks the conserved phenylalanine or tryptophan, pointing to a likely read error. The chain carries TRBV24-1 and TRBJ2-6; 10 bases are a match to TRBD1. The V and J ends lost 2 bases and 0 bases, in that order; junction bases with no gene match: 3. The CDR3 is made up of 18 amino acids. From germline, CDR1 is KGHDR and CDR2 SFDVKD. Here the CDR3 DNA reads TGTGCCACCAGTGATTGGGACAGGGGCGCCTCTGGGGCCAACGTCCTGACTCTC. This encodes CATSDWDRGASGANVLTL.

About this clonotype itself: A read error may be the cause here, since a much bigger clone is one base away. The genes are TRBV28 and TRBJ2-2, with a possible D match to TRBD1 (6 bases). This CDR3 region has 16 residues. Germline CDR1 is MDHEN and CDR2 is SYDVKM. V dropped 3 bases and J dropped 4 bases, with 15 bases sitting between them. The CDR3 DNA follows: TGTGCCAGCAGTTTTTGGACAGCATCGAGCACCGGGGAGCTGTTTTTT. It codes for CASSFWTASSTGELFF.

This clonotype appeared many times. V is TRBV10-3 and J is TRBJ2-7; TRBD1 agrees at 7 bases. The CDR3 loop spans 16 amino acids. Looked up from germline, CDR1 is ENHRY and CDR2 is SYGVKD. Trimming at V came to 10 bases and at J to 5 bases, leaving 20 bases not matched to a gene. The CDR3 here is CATRQGRIQKGNEQYF. In DNA, the CDR3 is TGTGCCACCCGACAGGGACGGATTCAAAAAGGGAACGAGCAGTACTTC.

This clonotype was recorded many times. This chain joins TRBV4-1 and TRBJ1-5; 9 positions match TRBD1. The V and J ends lost 2 bases and 2 bases, in that order; junction bases with no gene match: 10. Germline-derived CDR1 and CDR2 are MGHRA and YSYEKL. This CDR3 region has 18 residues. The CDR3 sequence: CASSQIPQGALGNQPQHF. DNA for the CDR3: TGCGCCAGCAGCCAAATTCCACAGGGGGCGTTGGGCAATCAGCCCCAGCATTTT.

In its sample, this clonotype was seen many times. The J gene is TRBJ1-6, the V gene TRBV10-3; TRBD1 matches at 10 bases. The germline CDR1 and CDR2 sequences are ENHRY and SYGVKD. J gave up 10 bases and V 3 bases, and 6 bases lay outside the gene matches. This CDR3 contains 15 residues. CDR3 amino acids: CAISEGTGENSPLHF. The CDR3 nucleotides read TGTGCCATCAGTGAAGGGACAGGGGAGAACTCACCCCTCCACTTT.

At least ten counts were recorded for this clonotype. For the CDR3, the DNA is TGTGCCAGCAGCGTAGCGCCCAGGAGCGAGACCCAGTACTTC. Translation: CASSVAPRSETQYF. The chain employs TRBV9 and TRBJ2-5; D is undetermined. V gave up 0 bases and J gave up 5 bases, with 11 bases separating them. There are 14 residues in the CDR3. CDR1 SGDLS and CDR2 YYNGEE come from the germline V gene.

This clonotype was detected ten times or more. V gene TRBV7-6 combines with J gene TRBJ1-6; no clear D. CDR1 and CDR2 (germline): SGHVS, FNYEAQ. This CDR3 region has 15 residues. V was clipped by 0 bases and J by 9 bases, with 12 bases between them. The CDR3 DNA follows: TGTGCCAGCAGCTTAGCGGACGGCTTAGGTTCACCCCTCCACTTT. It encodes CASSLADGLGSPLHF.

At least ten counts were recorded for this clonotype. The chain couples TRBV30 to TRBJ1-1, with TRBD1 identical over 11 bases. CDR1 is GTSNPN, CDR2 SVGIG, per germline (reference sequence). The CDR3 has 13 residues. The ends lost 4 bases at V and 4 bases at J; junction bases unmatched: 2. CDR3: CAWTGTGGTEAFF. CDR3 DNA sequence: TGTGCCTGGACAGGGACAGGGGGCACTGAAGCTTTCTTT.

This clonotype was counted only a few times. The junction departs from germline at one end; a sequencing error may be responsible. The chain couples TRBV7-2 to TRBJ1-5; D remains ambiguous. CDR1 is SGHTA, CDR2 FQGNSA, per germline. The CDR3 runs 15 residues. The CDR3 sequence is CVSSLGRGSNQPQHF. The CDR3 bases are TGTGTCAGCAGCTTAGGTCGGGGTAGCAATCAGCCCCAGCATTTT.

In this sample, this clonotype turned up many times. The chain has TRBV2 and TRBJ2-2; 7 bases map to TRBD2. CDR1 is SNHLY and CDR2 is FYNNEI in the germline V gene. V lost 3 bases, J lost 6 bases, and 4 bases stayed unmatched. The CDR3 length is 14 residues. CDR3 DNA sequence: TGTGCCAGCAGTGACCCTGGGAGGGCCGGGGAGCTGTTTTTT. As protein: CASSDPGRAGELFF.

This clonotype has at least ten counts. J is TRBJ1-2 and V is TRBV6-5; 8 bases align to TRBD1. This CDR3 spans 13 amino acids. The V gene's germline CDR1 is MNHEY and CDR2 SVGAGI. V dropped 4 bases and J dropped 8; count of bases not matched to a gene: 6. The CDR3 reads CASSLRQGRGYTF. The CDR3 DNA reads as TGTGCCAGCAGTTTGAGACAGGGGAGAGGCTACACCTTC.

This clonotype appeared many times. The chain uses TRBV28 and TRBJ2-2; 11 bases map to TRBD2. This CDR3 region has 16 residues. The V and J ends lost 3 bases and 6 bases, in that order; junction bases with no gene match: 6. Per the germline V gene, CDR1 is MDHEN and CDR2 is SYDVKM. DNA of the CDR3: TGTGCCAGCAGTTTCGAACTAGCGGGAGAAGCCGGGGAGCTGTTTTTT. This gives the protein CASSFELAGEAGELFF.

This clonotype was seen at least ten times. The V gene is TRBV19, the J gene TRBJ1-3; D might be TRBD1 (6 bases). V was cut by 5 bases and J by 0 bases, with 14 bases left in between. Germline CDR1 and CDR2: LNHDA and SQIVND (reference sequence). CDR3 length equals 16 residues. For the CDR3, the DNA is TGTGCCAGTAGTGTGCTTGGACAGAACTCTGGAAACACCATATATTTT. Encoded protein: CASSVLGQNSGNTIYF. The entire variable domain, with the rest obtained from reference TRBV19 and TRBJ1-3, is as follows: DGGITQSPKYLFRKEGQNVTLSCEQNLNHDAMYWYRQDPGQGLRLIYYSQIVNDFQKGDIAEGYSVSREKKESFPLTVTSAQKNPTAFYLCASSVLGQNSGNTIYFGEGSWLTVV.

This clonotype was recorded at least ten times. The rearrangement joins TRBV28 to TRBJ2-7; TRBD2 aligns across 9 bases. This CDR3 has 14 residues. J lost 6 bases, V lost 5 bases, and 8 bases had no gene match. Looked up from germline, CDR1 is MDHEN and CDR2 is SYDVKM. The CDR3 DNA sequence: TGTGCCAGCAGTACCGCCCTACTAGCGGGCGAGCAGTACTTC. Protein product: CASSTALLAGEQYF.